This TCR beta chain was found in a study of T cell responses to AZD1222 COVID-19 vaccine. General study points: Seropositivity was recorded at baseline in only six AZD1222 recipients. Elevations in Spike-specific TCR breadth and depth followed administration of two AZD1222 doses. Per reports, nearly half of all spike-specific TCRs target regions that are unmutated in variants. The donor cohort was predominantly white British with a female majority, and clonal diversity may have been underestimated.

Concerning this clone itself: What it binds is unknown.

CDR3 length: 16 amino acids. Per germline, CDR1 KGHSH and CDR2 LQKENI. Trimming left V 1 base short and J 2 bases short, with 11 bases between. Some clones are missing from TCRdb's copy, which holds only in-frame ones; the method was immunoSEQ multiplex PCR. The sample lists about 79,000 clones, just over 90% occurring once. The sample here was peripheral blood, taken on day 0 of MenACWY control vaccination. The chain has TRBV18 and TRBJ2-2; the D is unclear. The clonotype was recovered from an adult in good health. The CDR3 loop is CASSPLLSTNTGELFF. The CDR3 bases are TGTGCCAGCTCACCACTGTTATCTACCAACACCGGGGAGCTGTTTTTT. Full variable domain (outside the CDR3, taken from reference TRBV18 and TRBJ2-2): NAGVMQNPRHLVRRRGQEARLRCSPMKGHSHVYWYRQLPEEGLKFMVYLQKENIIDESGMPKERFSAEFPKEGPSILRIQQVVRGDSAAYFCASSPLLSTNTGELFFGEGSRLTVL.